The entry below gives a single TCR beta chain sequence along with its context. Its antigen is still unknown. This entry belongs to a study of cytomegalovirus exposure and HLA in healthy donors. Whole-study context: An earlier analysis found fewer than 140 million unique TCR beta sequences from approximately 200 million T cells. Study-wide results and limits: Later, an analysis found that common viral pathogens appeared to be linked with several of the most significant clusters.

The J segment lost 2 bases and the V segment lost 6 bases, leaving 4 bases of the junction unmatched. The germline V gene has CDR1 SGHDT and CDR2 YYEEEE. The CDR3 totals 15 residues. Primers: 60 Vbeta forward and 13 Jbeta reverse. Some clones are missing from TCRdb's copy, which holds only in-frame ones; the method was immunoSEQ multiplex PCR. The sample has around 150,000 clones, roughly 80% seen once. Sequencing was done on a sample of PBMCs. The clonotype comes from a male donor in good health and CMV-seronegative. V and J are TRBV5-6 and TRBJ2-5; 13 positions match TRBD2. CDR3 coding DNA: TGTGCCAGCACCCTGACTAGCGGGGGGCAAGAGACCCAGTACTTC. It yields the protein CASTLTSGGQETQYF.